The 4 T cell receptor beta chains listed next were all sequenced from one sample in a study of control samples from healthy donors and cancer patients. The protocol was immunoSEQ multiplex PCR, while the TCRdb copy is restricted to in-frame clones and leaves out a portion. The sample lists around 85,000 clones; roughly 94% were seen once. Material for sequencing was blood. The source of these receptors is a woman aged 18-29 years in good health.

This clone was seen more than once but under ten times. V is TRBV6-4 and J is TRBJ2-3; TRBD2 matches at 8 bases. Germline loops: CDR1 MRHNA, CDR2 SNTAGT. This CDR3 region has 14 residues. The ends lost 0 bases at V and 4 bases at J; junction bases unmatched: 0. CDR3 nucleotide sequence: TGTGCCAGCAGTGACTCGCGGGGGGCAGATACGCAGTATTTT. Translated, it gives CASSDSRGADTQYF.

The V call is TRBV28, the J call TRBJ2-2; D unclear. V was clipped by 5 bases and J by 6 bases, with 10 bases between them. The CDR3 length is 13 residues. Per the germline V gene, CDR1 is MDHEN and CDR2 is SYDVKM. The CDR3 DNA sequence: TGTGCCAGCAGTCCCCCCCAACCCGGGGAGCTGTTTTTT. Its translation is CASSPPQPGELFF.

The chain couples TRBV6-2 or TRBV6-3 to TRBJ2-1, with D hard to call. The germline V gene encodes CDR1 MNHEY and CDR2 SVGEGT. Trimming removed 2 bases at V and 15 bases at J, with 17 bases between. CDR3 size: 13 residues. The CDR3 DNA sequence: TGTGCCAGCAGTTACGGCGGCCAAGAGGTGGGGTTCTTC. Protein product: CASSYGGQEVGFF.

The chain uses TRBV24-1 and TRBJ2-5; TRBD1 matches at 9 bases. V dropped 4 bases and J dropped 5; count of bases not matched to a gene: 4. The germline CDR1 and CDR2 sequences are KGHDR and SFDVKD. The CDR3 is made up of 14 amino acids. CDR3 in amino acids: CATSERQGDETQYF. The CDR3 nucleotides read TGTGCCACCAGTGAACGACAGGGGGACGAGACCCAGTACTTC.